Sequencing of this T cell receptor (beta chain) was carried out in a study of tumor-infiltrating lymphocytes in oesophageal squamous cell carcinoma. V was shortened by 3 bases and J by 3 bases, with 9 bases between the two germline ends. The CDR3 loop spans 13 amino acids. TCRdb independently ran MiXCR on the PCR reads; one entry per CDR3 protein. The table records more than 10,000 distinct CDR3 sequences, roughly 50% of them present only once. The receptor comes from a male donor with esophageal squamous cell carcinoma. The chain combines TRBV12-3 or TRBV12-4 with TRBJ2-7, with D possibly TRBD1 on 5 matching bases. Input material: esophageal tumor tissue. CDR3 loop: CASSFGASYEQYF. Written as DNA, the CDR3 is TGTGCCAGCAGTTTTGGGGCGAGCTACGAGCAGTACTTC.